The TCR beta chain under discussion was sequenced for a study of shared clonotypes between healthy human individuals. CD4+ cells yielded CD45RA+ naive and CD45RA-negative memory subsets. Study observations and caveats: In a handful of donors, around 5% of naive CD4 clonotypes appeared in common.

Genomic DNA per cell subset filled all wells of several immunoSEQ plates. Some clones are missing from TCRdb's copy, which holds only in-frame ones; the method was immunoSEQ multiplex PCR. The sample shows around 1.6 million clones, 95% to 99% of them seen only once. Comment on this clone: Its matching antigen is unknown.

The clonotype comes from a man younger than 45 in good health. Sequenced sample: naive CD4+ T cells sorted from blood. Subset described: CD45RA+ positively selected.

Here the CDR3 reads CASSLGRAYEQYF. Here the CDR3 DNA reads TGTGCCAGCAGCCTCGGACGTGCCTACGAGCAGTACTTC. The chain links TRBV5-6 to TRBJ2-7; D remains unclear. Trimming cost V 4 bases and J 2 bases, with 10 bases left between them. This CDR3 is built from 13 residues. The germline gives CDR1 SGHDT, CDR2 YYEEEE.